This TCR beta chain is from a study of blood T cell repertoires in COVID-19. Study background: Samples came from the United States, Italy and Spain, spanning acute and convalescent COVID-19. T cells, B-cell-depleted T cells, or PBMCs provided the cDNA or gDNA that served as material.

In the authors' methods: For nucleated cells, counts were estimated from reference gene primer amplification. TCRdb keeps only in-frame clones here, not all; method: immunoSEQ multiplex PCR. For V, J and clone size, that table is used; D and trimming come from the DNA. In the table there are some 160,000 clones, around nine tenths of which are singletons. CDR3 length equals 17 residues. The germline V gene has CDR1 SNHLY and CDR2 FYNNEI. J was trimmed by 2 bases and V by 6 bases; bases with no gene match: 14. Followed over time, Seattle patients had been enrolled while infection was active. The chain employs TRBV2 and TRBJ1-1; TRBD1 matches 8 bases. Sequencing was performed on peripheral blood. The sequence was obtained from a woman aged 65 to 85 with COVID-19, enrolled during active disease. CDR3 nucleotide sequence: TGTGCCAGCAGGGATTGGACAGGGCTCGGGTCAAACACTGAAGCTTTCTTT. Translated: CASRDWTGLGSNTEAFF.